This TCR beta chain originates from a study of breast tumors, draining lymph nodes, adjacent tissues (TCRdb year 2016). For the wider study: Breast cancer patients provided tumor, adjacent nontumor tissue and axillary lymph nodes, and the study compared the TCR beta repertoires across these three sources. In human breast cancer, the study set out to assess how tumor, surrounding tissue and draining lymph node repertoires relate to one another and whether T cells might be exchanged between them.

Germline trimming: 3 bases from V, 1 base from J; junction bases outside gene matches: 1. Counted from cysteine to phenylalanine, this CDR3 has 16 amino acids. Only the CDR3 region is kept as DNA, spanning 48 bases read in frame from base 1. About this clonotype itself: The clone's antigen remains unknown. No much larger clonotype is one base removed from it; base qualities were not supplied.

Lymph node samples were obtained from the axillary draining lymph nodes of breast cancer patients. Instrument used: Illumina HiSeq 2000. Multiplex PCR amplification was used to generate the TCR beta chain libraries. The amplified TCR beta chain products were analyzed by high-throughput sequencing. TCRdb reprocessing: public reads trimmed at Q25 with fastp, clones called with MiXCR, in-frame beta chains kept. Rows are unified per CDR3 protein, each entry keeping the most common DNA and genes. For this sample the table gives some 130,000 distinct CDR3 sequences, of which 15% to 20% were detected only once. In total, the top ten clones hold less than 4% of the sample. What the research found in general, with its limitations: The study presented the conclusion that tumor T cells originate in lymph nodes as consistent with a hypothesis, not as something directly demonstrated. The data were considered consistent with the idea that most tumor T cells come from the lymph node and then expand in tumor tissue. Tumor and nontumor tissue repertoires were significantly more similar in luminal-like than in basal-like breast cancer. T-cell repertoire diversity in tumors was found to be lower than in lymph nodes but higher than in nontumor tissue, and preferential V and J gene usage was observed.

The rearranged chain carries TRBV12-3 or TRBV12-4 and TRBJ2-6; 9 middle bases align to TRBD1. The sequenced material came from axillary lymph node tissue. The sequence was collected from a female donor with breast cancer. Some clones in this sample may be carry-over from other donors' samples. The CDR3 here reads CASSLGQGSGANVLTF. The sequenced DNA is TGTGCCAGCAGTTTGGGACAGGGTTCTGGGGCCAACGTCCTGACTTTC.